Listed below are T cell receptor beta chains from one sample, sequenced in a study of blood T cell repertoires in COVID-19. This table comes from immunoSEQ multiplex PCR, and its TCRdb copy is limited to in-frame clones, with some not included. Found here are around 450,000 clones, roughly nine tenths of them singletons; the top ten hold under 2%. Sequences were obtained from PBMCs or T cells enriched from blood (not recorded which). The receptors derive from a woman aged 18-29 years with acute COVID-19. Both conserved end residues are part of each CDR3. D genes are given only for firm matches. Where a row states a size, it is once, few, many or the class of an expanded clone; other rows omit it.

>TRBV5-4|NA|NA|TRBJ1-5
TGTGCCAGCAGCTTGGATAGGGGACCCCAGCATTTT
CASSLDRGPQHF
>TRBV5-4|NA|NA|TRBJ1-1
TGTGCCAGCCAAAGAACCGGTGGGGCTTTGAACACTGAAGCTTTCTTT
CASQRTGGALNTEAFF
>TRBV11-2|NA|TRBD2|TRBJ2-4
TGTGCCAGCAGCCCACCAGCGGGACCTGGACTAGCCAAAAACATTCAGTACTTC
CASSPPAGPGLAKNIQYF
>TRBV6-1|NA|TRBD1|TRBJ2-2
TGTGCCAGCAGTGAACTTGTCGGACAGGGCGGCACCGGGGAGCTGTTTTTT
CASSELVGQGGTGELFF
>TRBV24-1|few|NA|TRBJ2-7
TGTGCCACCAGTGATTCTTACAGGGATGTCCACGAGCAGTACTTC
CATSDSYRDVHEQYF
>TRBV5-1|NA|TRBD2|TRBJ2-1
TGCGCCAGCAGCTTTAGCGGCGGGGGGGTTTACAATGAGCAGTTCTTC
CASSFSGGGVYNEQFF
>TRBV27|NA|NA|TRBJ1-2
TGTGCCAGCAGTTTATCTCTGGGGGGGTCTGGCTACACCTTC
CASSLSLGGSGYTF
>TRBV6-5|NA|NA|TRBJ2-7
TGTGCCAGCATGACCAGGACTGTTGCCTACGAGCAGTACTTC
CASMTRTVAYEQYF
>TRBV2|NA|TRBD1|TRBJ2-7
TGTGCCAGCAGTGAAGCTCAGGGGGCCTACGAGCAGTACTTC
CASSEAQGAYEQYF
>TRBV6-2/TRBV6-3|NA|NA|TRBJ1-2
TGTGCCAGCAGTTACCCGATGAATCACGGGTATGGCTACACCTTC
CASSYPMNHGYGYTF
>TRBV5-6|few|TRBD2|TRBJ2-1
TGTGCCAGCAGCGAGAAAGGACTAGCGGGGGCCAGAGATGAGCAGTTCTTC
CASSEKGLAGARDEQFF
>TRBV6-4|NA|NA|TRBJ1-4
TGTGCCAGCAGAGATCGACCGGGAGAAAAACTGTTTTTT
CASRDRPGEKLFF
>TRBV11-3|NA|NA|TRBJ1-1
TGTGCCAGCAGCCGTGGGGGGGGCACTGAAGCTTTCTTT
CASSRGGGTEAFF
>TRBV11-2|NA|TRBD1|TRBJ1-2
TGTGCCAGCAGCCCACTATCGGGACAGGCGAGGGGCTACACCTTC
CASSPLSGQARGYTF
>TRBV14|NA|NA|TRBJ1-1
TGTGCCAGCAGCCAAAGAACAGGGGAAGCTTTCTTT
CASSQRTGEAFF
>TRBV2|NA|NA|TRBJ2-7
TGTGCCAGCAGTGGAGCCGACGAGCAGTACTTC
CASSGADEQYF
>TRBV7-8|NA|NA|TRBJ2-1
TGTGCCAGCAGCTGGGATAGCGGAAAAAAGCAGTTCTTC
CASSWDSGKKQFF
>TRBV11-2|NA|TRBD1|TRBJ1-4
TGTGCCAGCAGCTTTTCGACAGGGGGGAATGAAAAACTGTTTTTT
CASSFSTGGNEKLFF
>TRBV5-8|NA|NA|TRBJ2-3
TGTGCCAGCAGCTTGGCCCTCAGCACAGATACGCAGTATTTT
CASSLALSTDTQYF
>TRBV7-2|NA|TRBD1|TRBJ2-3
TGTGCCAGCAGGTTACGCGGACAGGGTTTTACGCAGTATTTT
CASRLRGQGFTQYF
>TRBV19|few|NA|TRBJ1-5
TGTGCCAGTCGACAGGGCAATCAGCCCCAGCATTTT
CASRQGNQPQHF
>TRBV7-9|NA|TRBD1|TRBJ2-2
TGTGCCAGCAGCCGGGACAGGGACCCCGGGGAGCTGTTTTTT
CASSRDRDPGELFF
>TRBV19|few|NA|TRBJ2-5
TGTGCCAGTAGTATAGGGGGCGCGTCCATGATCGGTCAAGAGACCCAGTACTTC
CASSIGGASMIGQETQYF
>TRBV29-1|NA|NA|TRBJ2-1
TGCAGCGTTGAAGGGCTAGCAGGCGATGAGCAGTTCTTC
CSVEGLAGDEQFF
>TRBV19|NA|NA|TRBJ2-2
TGTGCCAGTAGACGGCAGGGTGACACCGGGGAGCTGTTTTTT
CASRRQGDTGELFF
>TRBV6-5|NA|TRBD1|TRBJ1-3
TGTGCCAGCAGGACACCGGGACAGGGAAACACCATATATTTT
CASRTPGQGNTIYF
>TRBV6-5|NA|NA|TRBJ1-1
TGTGCCAGCAGTACGGTTACGAACACTGAAGCTTTCTTT
CASSTVTNTEAFF
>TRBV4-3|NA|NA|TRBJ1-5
TGCGCCAGCAGCCAAGGGCATGGAGTTAATCAGCCCCAGCATTTT
CASSQGHGVNQPQHF
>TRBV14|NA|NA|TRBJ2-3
TGTGCCAGCAGCCAACGGTCACGCGGAAAGAGGGCAGATACGCAGTATTTT
CASSQRSRGKRADTQYF
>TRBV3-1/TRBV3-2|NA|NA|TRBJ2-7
TGTGCCAGCAGCCAAGATTCGGACGAGCAGTACTTC
CASSQDSDEQYF
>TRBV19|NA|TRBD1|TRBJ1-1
TGTGCCAGTAGTAACTCAGGGGGGATCACTGAAGCTTTCTTT
CASSNSGGITEAFF
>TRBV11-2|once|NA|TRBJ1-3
TGTGCCAGCAGCTCAAAAAACAGGGAGAACACCATATATTTT
CASSSKNRENTIYF
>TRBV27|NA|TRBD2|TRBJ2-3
TGTGCCAGCACACTAGCGGGGGGGAACCCAGATACGCAGTATTTT
CASTLAGGNPDTQYF
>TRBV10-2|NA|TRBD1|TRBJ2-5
TGCGCCAGCAGAATGGACAGGAAGGATGAGACCCAGTACTTC
CASRMDRKDETQYF
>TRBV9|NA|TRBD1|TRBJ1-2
TGTGCCAGCAGCGTAGAAGGGACAGGGGTCTATGGCTACACCTTC
CASSVEGTGVYGYTF
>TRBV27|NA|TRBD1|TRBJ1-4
TGTGCCAGCAGTTCGGTCTCCGGGACAGGGATTGAAAAACTGTTTTTT
CASSSVSGTGIEKLFF
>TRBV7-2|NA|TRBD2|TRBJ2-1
TGTGCCAGCACCCGGACTAGCGGGAACAATGAGCAGTTCTTC
CASTRTSGNNEQFF
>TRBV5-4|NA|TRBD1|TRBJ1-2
TGTGCCAGCAGCCTAAATATTAGACAGGGGCTGAACTATGGCTACACCTTC
CASSLNIRQGLNYGYTF
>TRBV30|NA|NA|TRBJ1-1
TGTGCCTGGAGTGGGACTTATCCTGAAGCTTTCTTT
CAWSGTYPEAFF
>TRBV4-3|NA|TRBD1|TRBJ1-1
TGCGCCAGCAGCGCCCCTCCGGGACAGGCCACTGAAGCTTTCTTT
CASSAPPGQATEAFF
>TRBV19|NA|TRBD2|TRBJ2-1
TGTGCCTCCAGAGCGGGGTACAATGAGCAGTTCTTC
CASRAGYNEQFF
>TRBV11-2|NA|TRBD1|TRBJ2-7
TGTGCCAGCAGCTTCGGACAGGGGGCTGAGCGGGAATCATGGGAGCAGTACTTC
CASSFGQGAERESWEQYF
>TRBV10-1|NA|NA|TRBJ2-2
TGCGCCAGCAGTGGAGGTCCGCACACCGGGGAGCTGTTTTTT
CASSGGPHTGELFF
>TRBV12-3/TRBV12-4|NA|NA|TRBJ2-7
TGTGCCAGCACCTGGGGGGTCCACTACGAGCAGTACTTC
CASTWGVHYEQYF